A single T cell receptor beta chain is shown here with its context. The sample originates from a study of tumor-infiltrating lymphocytes in oesophageal squamous cell carcinoma. TCRdb re-analysed the PCR reads in MiXCR, keeping a single row per CDR3 protein. This table holds more than 15,000 distinct CDR3 sequences, about 42% found once. CDR1 and CDR2 from the germline V gene are MNHNS and SASEGT. The CDR3 spans 15 residues. Sequences were obtained from normal esophageal tissue next to the tumor. This chain links TRBV6-1 with TRBJ2-7; a weak D match, TRBD1 (5 bases). The DNA end is more similar to TRBJ2-5, so the J call may be wrong. This TCR came from a female donor with esophageal squamous cell carcinoma. Here the CDR3 reads CASSRTRQTSETQYF. The CDR3 DNA sequence: TGTGCCAGCAGTAGGACGCGACAGACCAGCGAGACCCAGTACTTC.